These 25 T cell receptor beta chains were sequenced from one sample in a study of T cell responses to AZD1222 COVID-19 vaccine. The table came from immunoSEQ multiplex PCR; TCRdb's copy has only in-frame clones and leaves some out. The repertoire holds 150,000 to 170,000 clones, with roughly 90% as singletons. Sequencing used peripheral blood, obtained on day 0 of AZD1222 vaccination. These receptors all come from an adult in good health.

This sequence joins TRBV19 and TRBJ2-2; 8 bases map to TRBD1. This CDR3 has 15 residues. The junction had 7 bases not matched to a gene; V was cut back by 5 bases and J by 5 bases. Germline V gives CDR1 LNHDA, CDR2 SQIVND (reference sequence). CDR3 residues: CASSLDRGHTGELFF. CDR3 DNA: TGTGCCAGTAGTCTCGACAGGGGACATACCGGGGAGCTGTTTTTT. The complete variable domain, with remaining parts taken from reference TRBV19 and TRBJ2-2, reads DGGITQSPKYLFRKEGQNVTLSCEQNLNHDAMYWYRQDPGQGLRLIYYSQIVNDFQKGDIAEGYSVSREKKESFPLTVTSAQKNPTAFYLCASSLDRGHTGELFFGEGSRLTVL.

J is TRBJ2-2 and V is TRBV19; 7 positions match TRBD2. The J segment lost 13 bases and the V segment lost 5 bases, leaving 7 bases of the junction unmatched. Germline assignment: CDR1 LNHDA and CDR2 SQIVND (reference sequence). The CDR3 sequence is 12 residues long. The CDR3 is CASSRPGGTLFF. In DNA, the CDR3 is TGTGCCAGTAGTCGCCCGGGGGGAACGCTGTTTTTT.

CDR3 sequence reads: CASSFQIHNSPLHF. The DNA of the CDR3 is TGTGCCAGCAGTTTCCAGATTCATAATTCACCCCTCCACTTT. The rearrangement links TRBV27 to TRBJ1-6; no firm D call. CDR1 is MNHEY and CDR2 is SMNVEV in the germline V gene (reference sequence). The CDR3 is made up of 14 amino acids. Trimming took 3 bases from V and 5 from J, leaving 8 bases between them.

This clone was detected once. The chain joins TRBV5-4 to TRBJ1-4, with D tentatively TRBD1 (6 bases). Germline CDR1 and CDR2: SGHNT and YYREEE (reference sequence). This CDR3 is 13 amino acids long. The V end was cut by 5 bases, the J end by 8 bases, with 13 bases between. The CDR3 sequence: CASSLQGREKLFF. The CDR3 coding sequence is TGTGCCAGCAGTCTGCAGGGGAGGGAAAAACTGTTTTTT.

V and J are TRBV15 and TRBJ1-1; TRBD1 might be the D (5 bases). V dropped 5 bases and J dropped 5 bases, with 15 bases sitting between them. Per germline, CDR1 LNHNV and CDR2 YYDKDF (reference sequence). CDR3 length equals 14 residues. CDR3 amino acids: CATSSGLRGTEAFF. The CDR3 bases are TGTGCCACCAGCTCTGGTTTAAGGGGTACTGAAGCTTTCTTT. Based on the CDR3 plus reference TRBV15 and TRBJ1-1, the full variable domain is DAMVIQNPRYQVTQFGKPVTLSCSQTLNHNVMYWYQQKSSQAPKLLFHYYDKDFNNEADTPDNFQSRRPNTSFCFLDIRSPGLGDTAMYLCATSSGLRGTEAFFGQGTRLTVV.

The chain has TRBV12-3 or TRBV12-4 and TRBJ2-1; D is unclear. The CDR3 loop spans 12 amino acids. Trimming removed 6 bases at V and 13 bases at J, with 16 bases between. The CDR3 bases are TGTGCCAGCAGCCGTTTGGGGATATCTCAGTTCTTC. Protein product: CASSRLGISQFF.

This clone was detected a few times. DNA of the CDR3: TGTGCCAGCAGCCAAGGACAGGGTTATAATTCACCCCTCCACTTT. Amino acids: CASSQGQGYNSPLHF. The chain recombines TRBV7-3 with TRBJ1-6; 8 nucleotides align to TRBD1. The germline V gene has CDR1 SGHTA and CDR2 FQGTGA. The CDR3 runs to 15 residues. V gave up 5 bases and J gave up 4 bases; unmatched junction bases: 4. The complete variable domain, with remaining parts taken from reference TRBV7-3 and TRBJ1-6, reads GAGVSQTPSNKVTEKGKYVELRCDPISGHTALYWYRQSLGQGPEFLIYFQGTGAADDSGLPNDRFFAVRPEGSVSTLKIQRTERGDSAVYLCASSQGQGYNSPLHFGNGTRLTVT.

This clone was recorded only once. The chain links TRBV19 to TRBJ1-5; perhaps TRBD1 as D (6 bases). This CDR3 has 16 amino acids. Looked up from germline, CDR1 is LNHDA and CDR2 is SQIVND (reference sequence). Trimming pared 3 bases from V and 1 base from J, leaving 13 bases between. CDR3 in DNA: TGTGCCAGTAGTATGGCCCCCGGGACAAGCAATCAGCCCCAGCATTTT. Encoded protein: CASSMAPGTSNQPQHF.

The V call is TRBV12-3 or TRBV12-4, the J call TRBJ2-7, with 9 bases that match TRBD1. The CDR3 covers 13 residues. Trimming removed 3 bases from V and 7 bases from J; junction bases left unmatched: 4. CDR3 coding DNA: TGTGCCAGCAGTTTGGGACAGGGAGGAGAGCAGTACTTC. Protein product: CASSLGQGGEQYF.

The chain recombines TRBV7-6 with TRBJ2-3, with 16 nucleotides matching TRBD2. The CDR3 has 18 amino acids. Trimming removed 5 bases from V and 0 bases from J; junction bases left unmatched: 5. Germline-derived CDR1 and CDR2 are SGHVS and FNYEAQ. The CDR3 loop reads CASSLGTSGRGSTDTQYF. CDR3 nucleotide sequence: TGTGCCAGCAGCCTAGGGACTAGCGGGAGGGGAAGCACAGATACGCAGTATTTT.

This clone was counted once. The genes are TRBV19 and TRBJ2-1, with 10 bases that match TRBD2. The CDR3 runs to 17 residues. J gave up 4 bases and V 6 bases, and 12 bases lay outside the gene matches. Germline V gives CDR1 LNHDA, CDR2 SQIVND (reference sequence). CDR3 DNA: TGTGCCAGTAGACCGTGGGATAGCGGGGGGATGTACAATGAGCAGTTCTTC. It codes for CASRPWDSGGMYNEQFF.

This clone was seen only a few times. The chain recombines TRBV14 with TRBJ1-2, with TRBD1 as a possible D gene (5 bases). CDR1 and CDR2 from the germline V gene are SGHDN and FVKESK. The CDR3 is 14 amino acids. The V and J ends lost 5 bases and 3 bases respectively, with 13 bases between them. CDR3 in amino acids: CASSWALGDYGYTF. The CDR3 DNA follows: TGTGCCAGCAGCTGGGCTCTGGGGGACTATGGCTACACCTTC.

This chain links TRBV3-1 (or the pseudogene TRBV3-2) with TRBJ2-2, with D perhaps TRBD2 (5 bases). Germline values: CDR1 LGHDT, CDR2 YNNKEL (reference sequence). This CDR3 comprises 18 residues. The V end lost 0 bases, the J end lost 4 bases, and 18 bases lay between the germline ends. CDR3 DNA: TGTGCCAGCAGCCAAGAAGTCGGCGGGTTTGGCGCCACCGGGGAGCTGTTTTTT. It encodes CASSQEVGGFGATGELFF.

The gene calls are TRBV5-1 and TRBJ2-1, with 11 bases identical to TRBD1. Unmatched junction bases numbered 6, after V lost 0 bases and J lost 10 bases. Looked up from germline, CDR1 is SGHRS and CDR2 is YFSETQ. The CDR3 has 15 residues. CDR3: CASSLVGQGGREQFF. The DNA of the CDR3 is TGCGCCAGCAGCTTGGTGGGACAGGGGGGCCGGGAGCAGTTCTTC.

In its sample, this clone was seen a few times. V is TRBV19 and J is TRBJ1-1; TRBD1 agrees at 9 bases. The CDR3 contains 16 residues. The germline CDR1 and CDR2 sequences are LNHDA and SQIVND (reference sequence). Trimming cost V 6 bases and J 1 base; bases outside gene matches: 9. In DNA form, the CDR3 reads TGTGCCAGTAGATCGGGACAGGGTGGATCGAACACTGAAGCTTTCTTT. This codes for CASRSGQGGSNTEAFF.

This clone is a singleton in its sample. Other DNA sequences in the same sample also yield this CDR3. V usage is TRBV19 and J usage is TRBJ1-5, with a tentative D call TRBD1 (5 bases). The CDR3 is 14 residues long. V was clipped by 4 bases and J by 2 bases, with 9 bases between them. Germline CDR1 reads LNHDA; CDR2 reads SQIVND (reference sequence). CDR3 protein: CASSTGTGNQPQHF. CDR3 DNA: TGTGCCAGTAGTACCGGGACGGGCAATCAGCCCCAGCATTTT.

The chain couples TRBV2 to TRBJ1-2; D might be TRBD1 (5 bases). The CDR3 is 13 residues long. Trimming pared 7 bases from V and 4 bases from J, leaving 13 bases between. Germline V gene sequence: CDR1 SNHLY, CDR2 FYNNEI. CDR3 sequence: CASMGMGLYGYTF. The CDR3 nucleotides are TGTGCCAGCATGGGGATGGGGCTCTATGGCTACACCTTC.

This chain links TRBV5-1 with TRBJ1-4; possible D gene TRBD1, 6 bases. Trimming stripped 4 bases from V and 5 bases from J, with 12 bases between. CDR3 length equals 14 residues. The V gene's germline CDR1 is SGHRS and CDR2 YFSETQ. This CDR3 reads CASSPGQGNEKLFF. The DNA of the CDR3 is TGCGCCAGCAGCCCGGGACAAGGAAATGAAAAACTGTTTTTT.

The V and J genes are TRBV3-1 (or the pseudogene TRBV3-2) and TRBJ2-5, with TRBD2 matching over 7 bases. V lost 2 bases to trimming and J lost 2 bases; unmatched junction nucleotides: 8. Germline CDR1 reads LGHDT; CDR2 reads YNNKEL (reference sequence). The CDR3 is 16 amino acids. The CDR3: CASSQHGGTAQETQYF. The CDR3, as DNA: TGTGCCAGCAGCCAACACGGGGGGACCGCACAAGAGACCCAGTACTTC.

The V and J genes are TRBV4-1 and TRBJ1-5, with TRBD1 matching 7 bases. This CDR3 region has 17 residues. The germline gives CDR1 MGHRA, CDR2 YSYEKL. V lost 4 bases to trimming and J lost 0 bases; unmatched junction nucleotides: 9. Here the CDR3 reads CASSLRGGSDSNQPQHF. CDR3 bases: TGCGCCAGCAGCCTCAGGGGGGGCAGCGATAGCAATCAGCCCCAGCATTTT.

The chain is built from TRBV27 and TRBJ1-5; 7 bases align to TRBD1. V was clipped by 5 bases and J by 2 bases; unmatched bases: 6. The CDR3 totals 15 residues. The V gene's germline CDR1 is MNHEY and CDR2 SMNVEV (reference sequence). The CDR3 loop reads CASSMTGLGNQPQHF. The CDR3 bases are TGTGCCAGCAGTATGACAGGGCTCGGCAATCAGCCCCAGCATTTT.

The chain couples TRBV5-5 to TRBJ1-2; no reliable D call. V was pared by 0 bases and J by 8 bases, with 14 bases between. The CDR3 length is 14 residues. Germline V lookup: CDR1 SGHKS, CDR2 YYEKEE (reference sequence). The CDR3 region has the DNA TGTGCCAGCAGCTTGGTTGGGGAGGCGGAGGGCTACACCTTC. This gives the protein CASSLVGEAEGYTF.

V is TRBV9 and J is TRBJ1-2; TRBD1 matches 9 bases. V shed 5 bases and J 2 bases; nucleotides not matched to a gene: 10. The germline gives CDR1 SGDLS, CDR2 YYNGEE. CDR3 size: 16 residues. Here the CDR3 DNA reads TGTGCCAGCAGGGCCCCAGAAACAGGGGGCAACTATGGCTACACCTTC. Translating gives CASRAPETGGNYGYTF.

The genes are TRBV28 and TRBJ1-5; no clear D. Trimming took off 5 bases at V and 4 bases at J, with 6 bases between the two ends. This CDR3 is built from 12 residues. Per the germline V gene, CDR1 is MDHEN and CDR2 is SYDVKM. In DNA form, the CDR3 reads TGTGCCAGCAGTCTCGAAAATCAGCCCCAGCATTTT. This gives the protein CASSLENQPQHF.

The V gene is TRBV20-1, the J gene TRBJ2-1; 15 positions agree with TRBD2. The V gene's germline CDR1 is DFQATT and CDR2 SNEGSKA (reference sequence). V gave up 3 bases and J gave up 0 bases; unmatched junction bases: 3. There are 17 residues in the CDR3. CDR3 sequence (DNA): TGCAGTGCTAGTGGGACTAGCGGGAGGAACTCCTACAATGAGCAGTTCTTC. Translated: CSASGTSGRNSYNEQFF.